These T cell receptor beta chains were read from a single sample in a study of T cells after yellow fever vaccination. TCRdb reprocessed the 5' RACE reads with MiXCR, giving one entry per CDR3 protein. The sample holds nearly 300,000 distinct CDR3 sequences, around 10% seen once. The sequenced sample was CD4+ T cells sorted from PBMCs, obtained 5 days after the yellow fever booster vaccination. The receptors stem from a man aged 18 to 35 who received the YFV17D yellow fever vaccine. Each CDR3 is given with its conserved first and last residue. The D gene is left open where the match is weak. Size values are once, few and many counts, or a class for expanded clones, and some rows have none.

J gene | V gene | D gene | clone size | CDR3 DNA | CDR3 protein
TRBJ2-5 | TRBV4-1 | TRBD2 | few | TGCGCCAGCAGCCCACAGCGGGGGGATGGAGAGACCCAGTACTTC | CASSPQRGDGETQYF
TRBJ1-2 | TRBV29-1 | . | few | TGCAGCGTTCGCCCGGGCAGTAACTATGGCTACACCTTC | CSVRPGSNYGYTF
TRBJ2-7 | TRBV10-1 | . | . | TGCGCCAGCAGTGAGGGGCTGGGGGAGCAGTACTTC | CASSEGLGEQYF
TRBJ2-4 | TRBV12-3/TRBV12-4 | . | . | TGTGCCAGCAGTTTACAACGGGTCATAGCCAAAAACATTCAGTACTTC | CASSLQRVIAKNIQYF
TRBJ2-1 | TRBV10-3 | . | . | TGTGCCATCAGTGAGTCGACTCGGGTCAATGAGCAGTTCTTC | CAISESTRVNEQFF
TRBJ2-2 | TRBV5-1 | . | few | TGCGCCAGCAGCTTGGACGTCGACACCGGGGAGCTGTTTTTT | CASSLDVDTGELFF
TRBJ2-5 | TRBV18 | . | . | TGTGCCAGCTCACCAGAGGGGCAAGAGACCCAGTACTTC | CASSPEGQETQYF
TRBJ2-1 | TRBV6-1 | TRBD2 | . | TGTGCCAGCAGTCGGGGGGGGAACTCCTACAATGAGCAGTTCTTC | CASSRGGNSYNEQFF
TRBJ2-5 | TRBV7-6 | . | few | TGTGCCAGCAGCTTAGCGACGTATGGGAGAGGGGAGACCCAGTACTTC | CASSLATYGRGETQYF
TRBJ2-7 | TRBV4-3 | . | few | TGCGCCAGCAGCCAAGATACCACTACCCGCTACGAGCAGTACTTC | CASSQDTTTRYEQYF
TRBJ2-6 | TRBV12-3/TRBV12-4 | . | few | TGTGCCAGCACACGGCCTGGCTCTGGGGCCAACGTCCTGACTTTC | CASTRPGSGANVLTF
TRBJ1-5 | TRBV7-2 | TRBD1 | many | TGTGCCAGCAGCCCGACCGGACAGGGAGGGCAGCCCCAGCATTTT | CASSPTGQGGQPQHF
TRBJ1-6 | TRBV6-5 | TRBD1 | many | TGTGCCAGCAGTGACAGGGGGGGCGTGAATTCACCCCTCCACTTT | CASSDRGGVNSPLHF
TRBJ1-3 | TRBV5-4 | . | few | TGTGCCAGCAGCTTGGGCGGCAGGGCTGGAAACACCATATATTTT | CASSLGGRAGNTIYF
TRBJ1-1 | TRBV14 | . | few | TGTGCCAGCAGCCAAGAGTGGGCCCCTGAAGCTTTCTTT | CASSQEWAPEAFF
TRBJ2-1 | TRBV3-1 | . | few | TGTGCCAGCAGCCAAGGCATGGGATACAATGAGCAGTTCTTC | CASSQGMGYNEQFF
TRBJ1-2 | TRBV6-5 | TRBD1 | . | TGTGCCAGCAGTTACTATCGGACAGGGGGCTTGTATGGCTACACCTTC | CASSYYRTGGLYGYTF
TRBJ1-1 | TRBV5-1 | . | many | TGCGCCAGCAGCTTGGGACCCGACAGGCCGGGCACTGAAGCTTTCTTT | CASSLGPDRPGTEAFF
TRBJ2-3 | TRBV7-8 | . | . | TGTGCCAGCAGCCCAGGGTCTACTAGCACAGATACGCAGTATTTT | CASSPGSTSTDTQYF
TRBJ2-3 | TRBV24-1 | . | . | TGTGCCACCAGTGGTATCGGGGGGCCTTTGGTGACAGATACGCAGTATTTT | CATSGIGGPLVTDTQYF
TRBJ2-7 | TRBV4-3 | TRBD2 | few | TGCGCCAGCAGCCAAGGACTAGCTATTAGCGAGCAGTACTTC | CASSQGLAISEQYF
TRBJ2-5 | TRBV18 | . | many | TGTGCCAGCTCCCGAGGGCAGGGACTAGAGACCCAGTACTTC | CASSRGQGLETQYF
TRBJ1-2 | TRBV10-3 | . | . | TGTGCCATCTGTGACCTCTCCACCTATGGCTACACCTTC | CAICDLSTYGYTF
TRBJ1-2 | TRBV21-1 | . | . | TGTGCCAGCAGCAAAGTAGATGGCTACACCTTC | CASSKVDGYTF
TRBJ1-3 | TRBV7-2 | TRBD1 | . | TGTGCCAGCAGCTGGACAGGGGGCTTTGGAAACACCATATATTTT | CASSWTGGFGNTIYF
TRBJ2-3 | TRBV4-3 | . | many | TGCGCCAGCAGCCAGGGAAGTGTGGCGGATACGCAGTATTTT | CASSQGSVADTQYF
TRBJ2-2 | TRBV28 | . | . | TGTGCCAGCAGTTTAGCGACAGGCGGCCACACCGGGGAGCTGTTTTTT | CASSLATGGHTGELFF
TRBJ2-2 | TRBV4-3 | TRBD1 | . | TGCGCCAGCAGCCGCGCCGTCCGGGACAGGAGGACCGGGGAGCTGTTTTTT | CASSRAVRDRRTGELFF
TRBJ2-1 | TRBV18 | . | few | TGTGCCAGCTCAACTCTCGGTTCAGGGTCCTACAATGAGCAGTTCTTC | CASSTLGSGSYNEQFF
TRBJ1-2 | TRBV30 | . | . | TGTGCCTGGAGCCTAACCCCCATCTATGGCTACACCTTC | CAWSLTPIYGYTF
TRBJ2-5 | TRBV5-1 | TRBD1 | . | TGCGCCAGCAGCTATACAGGGGGCAGTGTGAGAGAGACCCAGTACTTC | CASSYTGGSVRETQYF
TRBJ1-1 | TRBV12-3/TRBV12-4 | . | . | TGTGCCAGCTCACTGGGGCCGGGACCCGTATCGGAAGCTTTCTTT | CASSLGPGPVSEAFF
TRBJ1-5 | TRBV5-1 | . | . | TGCGCCAGCAGCTTGGACGGTACAAGCAATCAGCCCCAGCATTTT | CASSLDGTSNQPQHF
TRBJ2-3 | TRBV30 | . | . | TGTGCCTGGAGTGTAGGGGGCACAGATACGCAGTATTTT | CAWSVGGTDTQYF
TRBJ2-2 | TRBV4-3 | . | . | TGCGCCAGCAGCCAGTACATACGGGCCGCCACCGGGGAGCTGTTTTTT | CASSQYIRAATGELFF
TRBJ1-1 | TRBV6-1 | TRBD1 | . | TGTGCCAGCAGTGCCTTACCCCAGGGGGCAATAGCTTTCTTT | CASSALPQGAIAFF
TRBJ1-5 | TRBV28 | TRBD1 | . | TGTGCCAGCAGCTTATTGGACAGGGCTGGGCAGCCCCAGCATTTT | CASSLLDRAGQPQHF